This T cell receptor (beta chain) is drawn from a study of human thymus T cells. Study outcomes and limitations: Across thymic and blood repertoires, the usage of V and J genes appeared to be biased.

Thymic material originated from resections removed in the course of corrective heart surgery. Trimming took off 0 bases at V and 2 bases at J, with 17 bases between the two ends. The germline V gene has CDR1 MGHRA and CDR2 YSYEKL. This CDR3 has 17 residues. In this sample, this clone turned up once. Its target is not known. Some clones are missing from TCRdb's copy, which holds only in-frame ones; the method was immunoSEQ multiplex PCR. Here the sample spans tens of thousands of clones, approximately 95% being singletons. Specimen: thymus tissue. The clonotype comes from a girl under three years old with a congenital heart defect but otherwise immunologically healthy. The chain joins TRBV4-1 to TRBJ2-7; D tentatively reads TRBD1 or TRBD2 (5 bases each). The CDR3 is CASSQEMGGTGTYEQYF. The DNA of the CDR3 is TGCGCCAGCAGCCAAGAAATGGGTGGGACGGGTACCTACGAGCAGTACTTC.